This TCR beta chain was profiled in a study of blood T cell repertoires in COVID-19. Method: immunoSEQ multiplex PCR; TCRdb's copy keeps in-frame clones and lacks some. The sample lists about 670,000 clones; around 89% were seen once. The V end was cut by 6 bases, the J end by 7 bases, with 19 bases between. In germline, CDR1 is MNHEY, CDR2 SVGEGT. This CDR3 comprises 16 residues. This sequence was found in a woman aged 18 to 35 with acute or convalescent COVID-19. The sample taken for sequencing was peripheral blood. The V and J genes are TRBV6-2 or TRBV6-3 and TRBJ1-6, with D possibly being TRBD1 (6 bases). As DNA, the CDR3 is TGTGCCAGCAGCTGGAACTCTGGGACACCCAATTCACCCCTCCACTTT. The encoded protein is CASSWNSGTPNSPLHF.